The 25 T cell receptor beta chains given below trace back to one sample, sequenced in a study of beta chain features in type 1 diabetes (dated by TCRdb to 2016 to 2019). Receptors were amplified or captured by the immunoSEQ multiplex PCR assay. The High Capacity cDNA Reverse Transcription Kit was used to reverse transcribe all of the isolated RNA, meaning that expressed TCRB transcripts were what got sequenced. TCRdb re-hosts the immuneACCESS table, in-frame sequences only. Its copies lack some clones; in the studies checked, an unresolved V gene accounts for under half of them, and the cause for the rest is not known. The sample table contains 310,000 or so clones; only one count was recorded for approximately 9.9% of them. In total, the top ten clones hold under 0.02% of the sample. The sample comprised naive CD4+ T cells from blood. The meaning of the sample's cell subset or site label: true naive CD4+ T cells. Receptors originate from a woman aged 25 to 39 in good health.

The chain combines TRBV4-2 with TRBJ2-3; 10 positions match TRBD2. The germline V gene encodes CDR1 LGHNA and CDR2 YNFKEQ. The CDR3 sequence is 16 residues long. Germline trimming cut 0 bases from V and 6 bases from J; bases unmatched to any gene: 6. The CDR3 loop is CASSQDLSSGSDTQYF. CDR3 DNA sequence: TGTGCCAGCAGCCAAGATCTCTCTAGCGGGAGTGATACGCAGTATTTT.

This clone was observed a handful of times. The chain carries TRBV27 and TRBJ2-6, with 7 bases fitting TRBD1. This CDR3 contains 19 residues. Germline CDR1 reads MNHEY; CDR2 reads SMNVEV (reference sequence). V lost 5 bases and J lost 0; bases outside the gene matches: 13. For the CDR3, the DNA is TGTGCCAGCAGTGAGACAGGGTACGCCCCATACTCTGGGGCCAACGTCCTGACTTTC. The encoded protein is CASSETGYAPYSGANVLTF.

This chain's CDR3 is CSGYRNADGYTF. For the CDR3, the DNA is TGCAGCGGTTACAGGAACGCGGATGGCTACACCTTC. The V gene is TRBV29-1, the J gene TRBJ1-2, with D possibly matching TRBD1 (5 bases). Germline CDR1 reads SQVTM; CDR2 reads ANQGSEA. The CDR3 covers 12 residues. The ends were cut back, 7 bases at V and 6 bases at J, with 15 bases in the middle. Full variable domain (remainder filled in from reference TRBV29-1 and TRBJ1-2): SAVISQKPSRDICQRGTSLTIQCQVDSQVTMMFWYRQQPGQSLTLIATANQGSEATYESGFVIDKFPISRPNLTFSTLTVSNMSPEDSSIYLCSGYRNADGYTFGSGTRLTVV.

This clone has only a few counts. Written as DNA, the CDR3 is TGTGCCAGCAGCCAAGGAAGCCGCACCATATATTTT. As protein: CASSQGSRTIYF. The chain combines TRBV4-2 with TRBJ1-3, with D unresolved. The CDR3 spans 12 residues. Deletions cut 1 base from V and 9 bases from J, with 7 bases between. CDR1 and CDR2 (germline): LGHNA, YNFKEQ.

This clone was detected a few times. The sample contains more than one DNA sequence encoding this CDR3. The rearrangement joins TRBV18 to TRBJ2-5; D gene unclear. This CDR3 spans 13 amino acids. V lost 2 bases to trimming and J lost 2 bases, with 6 bases between them. The V gene's germline CDR1 is KGHSH and CDR2 LQKENI. CDR3 amino acids: CASSPGRQETQYF. CDR3 in DNA: TGTGCCAGCTCACCAGGCAGACAAGAGACCCAGTACTTC.

V is TRBV30 and J is TRBJ1-2, with TRBD1 matching over 7 bases. CDR3 length equals 11 residues. After removal of 5 bases from V and 7 bases from J, the junction contained 4 bases not matched to a gene. In germline, CDR1 is GTSNPN, CDR2 SVGIG (reference sequence). CDR3 residues: CAWATGAGYTF. CDR3 sequence (DNA): TGTGCCTGGGCTACAGGGGCTGGCTACACCTTC.

In its sample, this clone was seen a few times. The CDR3 bases are TGTGCCAGCAGCCAGGGACAGGGGGATCAGCCCCAGCATTTT. It translates to CASSQGQGDQPQHF. This chain joins TRBV7-2 and TRBJ1-5; 11 nucleotides agree with TRBD1. The length of the CDR3 is 14 residues. Germline lookup yields CDR1 SGHTA and CDR2 FQGNSA. The J segment lost 5 bases and the V segment lost 5 bases, leaving 2 bases of the junction unmatched.

The chain has TRBV9 and TRBJ2-7; D unclear. With 6 bases removed from V and 2 bases from J, the gap between germline ends came to 15 bases. Looked up from germline, CDR1 is SGDLS and CDR2 is YYNGEE. The CDR3 length is 14 residues. The chain's CDR3 is CASTNGESTYEQYF. CDR3 nucleotides: TGTGCCAGCACCAACGGTGAGAGTACCTACGAGCAGTACTTC. Combining the CDR3 with reference TRBV9 and TRBJ2-7 gives the whole variable domain DSGVTQTPKHLITATGQRVTLRCSPRSGDLSVYWYQQSLDQGLQFLIQYYNGEERAKGNILERFSAQQFPDLHSELNLSSLELGDSALYFCASTNGESTYEQYFGPGTRLTVT.

Turning to this clone: The sample contains more than one DNA sequence encoding this CDR3. The rearrangement joins TRBV11-2 to TRBJ2-1; TRBD1 matches 7 bases. Germline CDR1 and CDR2: SGHAT and FQNNGV. The CDR3 length is 13 residues. Trimming cost V 3 bases and J 5 bases; bases outside gene matches: 1. CDR3 sequence: CASSLGQNNEQFF. In DNA form, the CDR3 reads TGTGCCAGCAGCTTGGGACAGAACAATGAGCAGTTCTTC.

The CDR3 DNA reads TGTGCCAGCAGTGTAAGCAGGGGCTATGGCTACACCTTC. It yields the protein CASSVSRGYGYTF. The gene calls are TRBV25-1 and TRBJ1-2; a possible D gene is TRBD1 (6 bases). Trimming removed 4 bases at V and 4 bases at J, with 10 bases between. This CDR3 region has 13 residues. Germline V gene lookup returns CDR1 MGHDK and CDR2 SYGVNS.

This clone was counted only a few times. V usage is TRBV27 and J usage is TRBJ2-5; 7 bases agree with TRBD2. With V trimmed by 5 bases and J by 4 bases, 7 bases remained unmatched. The germline CDR1 and CDR2 sequences are MNHEY and SMNVEV (reference sequence). The CDR3 is 14 residues long. The CDR3 spells CASSLLGGVETQYF. DNA of the CDR3: TGTGCCAGCAGTCTCCTTGGGGGGGTAGAGACCCAGTACTTC.

Of note for this clone: Within the sample, other DNA sequences also encode this same CDR3. This chain connects TRBV18 to TRBJ2-3, with D uncertain. The CDR3 has 15 residues. V was clipped by 0 bases and J by 0 bases, with 7 bases between them. Germline-derived CDR1 and CDR2 are KGHSH and LQKENI. The CDR3 reads CASSPPGRSTDTQYF. CDR3 nucleotide sequence: TGTGCCAGCTCACCACCTGGTCGGAGCACAGATACGCAGTATTTT.

The chain employs TRBV7-6 and TRBJ1-1; weak D call: TRBD1 (6 bases). V was pared by 5 bases and J by 1 base, with 8 bases between. The CDR3 length is 13 residues. Germline lookup yields CDR1 SGHVS and CDR2 FNYEAQ. The CDR3 here is CASSQGQNTEAFF. The CDR3 nucleotides are TGTGCCAGCAGCCAGGGACAGAACACTGAAGCTTTCTTT.

This clone was observed many times. This chain links TRBV4-3 with TRBJ2-6; D is perhaps TRBD2 (6 bases). Trimming took 0 bases from V and 3 from J, leaving 9 bases between them. The CDR3 runs to 16 residues. CDR1 and CDR2 (germline): LGHNA, YSLEER. CDR3 amino acids: CASSQDLEGGANVLTF. As DNA, the CDR3 is TGCGCCAGCAGCCAAGATTTGGAGGGTGGGGCCAACGTCCTGACTTTC.

Remarks on this clone: This sample also contains other DNA sequences that code for the same CDR3. The rearrangement uses TRBV18 and TRBJ1-5; D uncertain. This CDR3 comprises 14 residues. V was trimmed by 1 base and J by 2 bases, leaving 6 bases between them. Per the germline V gene, CDR1 is KGHSH and CDR2 is LQKENI. This CDR3 reads CASSPRQGNQPQHF. The DNA of the CDR3 is TGTGCCAGCTCACCACGGCAGGGCAATCAGCCCCAGCATTTT.

The genes are TRBV18 and TRBJ2-7; D gene ambiguous. The CDR3 length is 14 residues. V shed 1 base and J shed 5 bases, with 12 bases lying between them. The germline V gene has CDR1 KGHSH and CDR2 LQKENI. CDR3: CASSPLAVRDEQYF. In nucleotides, the CDR3 is TGTGCCAGCTCACCACTTGCGGTTCGGGACGAGCAGTACTTC.

This clone has more than one count but fewer than ten. CDR3 sequence reads: CASSHRSGAYEQYF. The DNA of the CDR3 is TGCGCCAGCAGCCACAGATCAGGGGCTTACGAGCAGTACTTC. This sequence joins TRBV4-3 and TRBJ2-7; D may be TRBD1 (6 bases). V was clipped by 3 bases and J by 4 bases, with 13 bases between them. The CDR3 consists of 14 residues. Germline loops: CDR1 LGHNA, CDR2 YSLEER.

J is TRBJ2-7 and V is TRBV29-1, with D possibly being TRBD2 (6 bases). The germline gives CDR1 SQVTM, CDR2 ANQGSEA. V was clipped by 2 bases and J by 6 bases, with 14 bases between them. CDR3 length: 13 amino acids. The CDR3 reads CSVESLAHREQYF. The CDR3 nucleotides read TGCAGCGTTGAATCTCTAGCGCATCGCGAGCAGTACTTC.

This clone was seen a handful of times. The chain links TRBV10-3 to TRBJ2-5; D possibly corresponds to TRBD2 (5 bases). This CDR3 comprises 13 residues. Germline CDR1 and CDR2: ENHRY and SYGVKD. V was trimmed by 1 base and J by 5 bases, leaving 8 bases between them. The CDR3 reads CAISEWELETQYF. The CDR3 DNA sequence: TGTGCCATCAGTGAGTGGGAGTTGGAGACCCAGTACTTC.

This chain connects TRBV5-4 to TRBJ1-2; 10 nucleotides line up with TRBD1. Unmatched junction bases numbered 3, after V lost 2 bases and J lost 8 bases. The germline CDR1 and CDR2 sequences are SGHNT and YYREEE (reference sequence). The CDR3 sequence is 13 residues long. The CDR3 sequence is CASSLGQGGGYTF. The CDR3, as DNA: TGTGCCAGCAGCTTAGGACAGGGGGGCGGCTACACCTTC. The full variable domain, with the rest looked up from reference TRBV5-4 and TRBJ1-2, is ETGVTQSPTHLIKTRGQQVTLRCSSQSGHNTVSWYQQALGQGPQFIFQYYREEENGRGNFPPRFSGLQFPNYSSELNVNALELDDSALYLCASSLGQGGGYTFGSGTRLTVV.

The table lists this clone with a few counts. V usage is TRBV4-3 and J usage is TRBJ2-7; 13 bases are a match to TRBD2. J lost 3 bases, V lost 0 bases, and 5 bases had no gene match. Germline V gene sequence: CDR1 LGHNA, CDR2 YSLEER. The CDR3 sequence is 17 residues long. This chain's CDR3 is CASSQDHRLAGGYEQYF. The CDR3 coding sequence is TGCGCCAGCAGCCAAGATCATCGACTAGCGGGGGGCTACGAGCAGTACTTC.

This rearrangement joins TRBV5-4 to TRBJ2-6; possible D gene TRBD1, 6 bases. This CDR3 is built from 17 residues. Germline CDR1 and CDR2: SGHNT and YYREEE (reference sequence). Deletions cut 4 bases from V and 2 bases from J, with 16 bases between. As DNA, the CDR3 is TGTGCCAGCAGCCCGGGCCCTACAGGGACTGGGGCCAACGTCCTGACTTTC. Translated: CASSPGPTGTGANVLTF. Variable domain in full (rest from reference TRBV5-4 and TRBJ2-6): ETGVTQSPTHLIKTRGQQVTLRCSSQSGHNTVSWYQQALGQGPQFIFQYYREEENGRGNFPPRFSGLQFPNYSSELNVNALELDDSALYLCASSPGPTGTGANVLTFGAGSRLTVL.

This chain links TRBV14 with TRBJ2-7, with 8 bases identical to TRBD1. Germline loops: CDR1 SGHDN, CDR2 FVKESK. The V gene end was trimmed by 1 base and the J gene end by 5 bases; junction bases not matched to a gene: 10. CDR3 size: 16 residues. The CDR3 DNA follows: TGTGCCAGCAGCCAAGGACCCGGGACAGGTGGACACGAGCAGTACTTC. This encodes CASSQGPGTGGHEQYF.

This clone was picked up a small number of times. V is TRBV19 and J is TRBJ1-5, with a weak D call TRBD1 (5 bases). The V and J ends lost 7 bases and 9 bases respectively, with 19 bases between them. Germline CDR1 and CDR2: LNHDA and SQIVND (reference sequence). The CDR3 spans 14 residues. The CDR3 DNA reads as TGTGCCAGTAAGGGAATAGTAGGGGCACGGCCCCAGCATTTT. It encodes CASKGIVGARPQHF. Supplemented by reference TRBV19 and TRBJ1-5, the full variable domain reads DGGITQSPKYLFRKEGQNVTLSCEQNLNHDAMYWYRQDPGQGLRLIYYSQIVNDFQKGDIAEGYSVSREKKESFPLTVTSAQKNPTAFYLCASKGIVGARPQHFGDGTRLSIL.

The chain combines TRBV28 with TRBJ1-5; 9 bases align to TRBD1. This CDR3 comprises 15 residues. CDR1 is MDHEN, CDR2 SYDVKM, per germline. Trimming at V came to 5 bases and at J to 4 bases, leaving 6 bases not matched to a gene. CDR3 amino acids: CASSAGDRENQPQHF. The CDR3 DNA reads TGTGCCAGCAGTGCGGGGGACAGGGAGAATCAGCCCCAGCATTTT.